The 26 T cell receptor beta chains presented below share a single source sample, sequenced in a study of T-cell memory formation after mild COVID-19. TCRdb re-derived calls from the 5' RACE reads in MiXCR, one entry per CDR3 protein. In the table there are 200,000 to 250,000 distinct CDR3 sequences, 9.5% to 10% of which are singletons. The sequenced material came from PBMCs or a T cell subset sorted from them (not recorded which). These receptors were taken from a man aged 18-30 years who had mild COVID-19 (a few samples of this study predate the infection). Cell type and time point are not known.

This clonotype was counted only a few times. The J gene is TRBJ1-1, the V gene TRBV7-3, with D possibly matching TRBD1 (5 bases). The CDR3 has 13 residues. Deletions cut 1 base from V and 4 bases from J, with 7 bases between. The germline V gene encodes CDR1 SGHTA and CDR2 FQGTGA. In DNA, the CDR3 is TGTGCCAGCAGCTTAATAAGGGGCACTGAAGCTTTCTTT. Protein sequence: CASSLIRGTEAFF.

This clonotype was observed a few times. The gene calls are TRBV4-2 and TRBJ2-5, with D tentatively TRBD1 (5 bases). Deletions cut 5 bases from V and 3 bases from J, with 10 bases between. Germline CDR1 is LGHNA and CDR2 is YNFKEQ. The CDR3 sequence is 13 residues long. The CDR3 reads CASSSRVEETQYF. The CDR3 bases are TGTGCCAGCAGCTCCAGGGTGGAAGAGACCCAGTACTTC.

The rearrangement links TRBV11-2 to TRBJ2-1; no reliable D call. The CDR3 is 13 amino acids. Between the trimmed V and J ends, which lost 4 bases and 11 bases, there was a span of 15 bases. Germline CDR1 SGHAT, CDR2 FQNNGV. CDR3 sequence reads: CASSSQLDSKQFF. DNA of the CDR3: TGTGCCAGCAGCTCCCAACTGGATAGTAAGCAGTTCTTC. The full variable domain, rest sourced from reference TRBV11-2 and TRBJ2-1, is EAGVAQSPRYKIIEKRQSVAFWCNPISGHATLYWYQQILGQGPKLLIQFQNNGVVDDSQLPKDRFSAERLKGVDSTLKIQPAKLEDSAVYLCASSSQLDSKQFFGPGTRLTVL.

V is TRBV6-5 and J is TRBJ1-6; a weak D match, TRBD1 (5 bases). Germline V gene data show CDR1 as MNHEY and CDR2 as SVGAGI. V lost 7 bases and J 11 bases, leaving 18 bases between the germline ends. The CDR3 has 14 amino acids. The CDR3 here is CASTGAGPLTPLHF. The CDR3 DNA sequence: TGTGCCAGCACCGGCGCGGGGCCGCTAACACCCCTCCACTTT.

This chain joins TRBV14 and TRBJ2-7; D might be TRBD2 (5 bases). The length of the CDR3 is 13 residues. The ends were cut back, 5 bases at V and 4 bases at J, with 12 bases in the middle. Germline assignment: CDR1 SGHDN and CDR2 FVKESK. CDR3 sequence reads: CASSWIRGYEQYF. The CDR3 DNA is TGTGCCAGCAGCTGGATTCGGGGATACGAGCAGTACTTC.

This chain uses TRBV5-1 with TRBJ2-3, with D unclear. V lost 0 bases, J lost 0 bases, and 5 bases lay in between. CDR3 size: 14 residues. Germline V lookup: CDR1 SGHRS, CDR2 YFSETQ. CDR3 protein: CASSLAISTDTQYF. The CDR3 nucleotides are TGCGCCAGCAGCTTGGCCATCAGCACAGATACGCAGTATTTT.

This clonotype came up many times. The chain couples TRBV5-1 to TRBJ1-6; 8 positions agree with TRBD1. Germline V gene lookup returns CDR1 SGHRS and CDR2 YFSETQ. V was pared by 4 bases and J by 10 bases, with 7 bases of the junction left unmatched. CDR3 length: 14 amino acids. The CDR3 region is CASSGGQGGSPLHF. CDR3 coding DNA: TGCGCCAGCAGCGGAGGACAGGGCGGATCACCCCTCCACTTT.

This clonotype was found a few times. The V call is TRBV20-1, the J call TRBJ1-2; 9 nucleotides align to TRBD1. Germline V gene lookup returns CDR1 DFQATT and CDR2 SNEGSKA (reference sequence). After removal of 6 bases from V and 1 base from J, the junction contained 6 bases not matched to a gene. This CDR3 region has 14 residues. CDR3 region: CSAERDRVNYGYTF. The CDR3, as DNA: TGCAGTGCCGAACGGGACAGGGTTAACTATGGCTACACCTTC.

In its sample, this clonotype was seen many times. This chain links TRBV7-3 with TRBJ2-3; D remains ambiguous. V dropped 4 bases and J dropped 5 bases, with 10 bases sitting between them. CDR3 length equals 13 residues. CDR1 SGHTA and CDR2 FQGTGA come from the germline V gene. CDR3 nucleotides: TGTGCCAGCAGCTCCGGACCCATAGATACGCAGTATTTT. Protein product: CASSSGPIDTQYF.

The table lists this clonotype with a few counts. The CDR3 here is CASSITGEGQPQHF. CDR3 in DNA: TGTGCCAGTAGTATCACAGGGGAAGGACAGCCCCAGCATTTT. This rearrangement joins TRBV19 to TRBJ1-5; 7 positions match TRBD1. The CDR3 is 14 residues long. J lost 7 bases, V lost 3 bases, and 6 bases had no gene match. The germline CDR1 and CDR2 sequences are LNHDA and SQIVND (reference sequence). Full variable domain (outside the CDR3, taken from reference TRBV19 and TRBJ1-5): DGGITQSPKYLFRKEGQNVTLSCEQNLNHDAMYWYRQDPGQGLRLIYYSQIVNDFQKGDIAEGYSVSREKKESFPLTVTSAQKNPTAFYLCASSITGEGQPQHFGDGTRLSIL.

This clonotype was counted only a few times. The chain recombines TRBV28 with TRBJ2-3; the match to TRBD2 covers 7 bases. The CDR3 extends over 17 amino acids. V lost 3 bases to trimming and J lost 2 bases; unmatched junction nucleotides: 11. Germline V gene data show CDR1 as MDHEN and CDR2 as SYDVKM. The CDR3 sequence is CASSFPHRRGNTDTQYF. The CDR3 bases are TGTGCCAGCAGTTTTCCCCATAGGCGGGGGAACACAGATACGCAGTATTTT.

The genes are TRBV6-6 and TRBJ2-7; the D is unclear. The CDR3 is 12 amino acids. The germline V gene has CDR1 MNHNY and CDR2 SVGAGI (reference sequence). The germline V and J ends were trimmed by 6 bases and 4 bases, with 10 bases remaining between them. The CDR3 sequence: CASSMMSYEQYF. Here the CDR3 DNA reads TGTGCCAGCAGCATGATGAGTTACGAGCAGTACTTC.

The chain is built from TRBV6-2 or TRBV6-3 and TRBJ1-5; D might be TRBD1 (5 bases). There are 13 residues in the CDR3. V shed 1 base and J shed 7 bases, with 8 bases lying between them. CDR1 MNHEY and CDR2 SVGEGT come from the germline V gene. CDR3 amino acids: CASSYFGDQPQHF. CDR3 nucleotide sequence: TGTGCCAGCAGTTACTTTGGGGACCAGCCCCAGCATTTT.

The chain couples TRBV7-3 to TRBJ1-2; 8 nucleotides line up with TRBD1. The J segment lost 8 bases and the V segment lost 5 bases, leaving 7 bases of the junction unmatched. Per the germline V gene, CDR1 is SGHTA and CDR2 is FQGTGA. The CDR3 runs to 13 residues. The CDR3 protein is CASSQWTGIGYTF. DNA for the CDR3: TGTGCCAGCAGCCAATGGACAGGGATCGGCTACACCTTC.

This clonotype was detected a few times. The rearrangement uses TRBV5-1 and TRBJ2-7; 7 nucleotides match TRBD1. This CDR3 has 15 residues. The V segment lost 3 bases and the J segment 1 base; nucleotides outside the gene matches: 7. Germline loops: CDR1 SGHRS, CDR2 YFSETQ. In nucleotides, the CDR3 is TGCGCCAGCAGCTCCCACGGGACAGTTTCCTACGAGCAGTACTTC. This sequence encodes CASSSHGTVSYEQYF.

There are a few counts of this clonotype. The chain is built from TRBV3-1 and TRBJ1-5; D uncertain. CDR3 length: 15 residues. Germline CDR1 and CDR2: LGHDT and YNNKEL (reference sequence). V was clipped by 1 base and J by 1 base, with 8 bases between them. The CDR3, as DNA: TGTGCCAGCAGCCAAGGGGCTTTAAGCAATCAGCCCCAGCATTTT. Its protein is CASSQGALSNQPQHF.

This clonotype was picked up many times. The J gene is TRBJ2-2, the V gene TRBV12-3 or TRBV12-4; D not resolved. The CDR3 length is 16 residues. Trimming removed 3 bases at V and 0 bases at J, with 11 bases between. CDR3: CASSFGRVTNTGELFF. The CDR3 coding sequence is TGTGCCAGCAGTTTTGGTAGGGTTACGAACACCGGGGAGCTGTTTTTT.

This clonotype was recorded at least ten times. The J gene is TRBJ2-3, the V gene TRBV1. TRBV1 is recorded as a pseudogene. The CDR3 covers 15 residues. CDR3 amino acids: CTSSHEEGPTDTQYF. The CDR3 coding sequence is TGCACCAGCAGCCATGAAGAAGGTCCCACAGATACGCAGTATTTT.

The gene calls are TRBV18 and TRBJ1-6; TRBD1 aligns across 10 bases. CDR1 KGHSH and CDR2 LQKENI come from the germline V gene. V shed 2 bases, J shed 9 bases, and the junction held 7 bases outside the gene matches. The CDR3 consists of 16 residues. The CDR3 DNA reads TGTGCCAGCTCACCAGTCACGGACAGGGGGAGTTCACCCCTCCACTTT. Translating gives CASSPVTDRGSSPLHF.

This clonotype has ten or more counts. The gene calls are TRBV4-2 and TRBJ1-6; D gene uncertain. The CDR3 consists of 15 residues. From germline, CDR1 is LGHNA and CDR2 YNFKEQ. Trimming shortened V by 1 base and J by 6 bases, and 10 bases separated the two germline ends. The CDR3 loop is CASSQVLGINSPLHF. As DNA, the CDR3 is TGTGCCAGCAGCCAAGTCCTTGGGATTAATTCACCCCTCCACTTT.

Only a few counts were recorded for this clonotype. The chain uses TRBV28 and TRBJ2-3, with TRBD1 matching 9 bases. Trimming took 7 bases from V and 0 from J; bases not matched to a gene: 5. This CDR3 is 15 amino acids long. Germline-derived CDR1 and CDR2 are MDHEN and SYDVKM. CDR3 residues: CASTSGTGSTDTQYF. CDR3 coding DNA: TGTGCCAGCACATCCGGGACAGGGAGCACAGATACGCAGTATTTT.

This clonotype turned up a few times. The chain combines TRBV2 with TRBJ2-4, with D unclear. Germline CDR1 SNHLY, CDR2 FYNNEI. V lost 6 bases and J lost 2, with 5 bases in between. CDR3 length equals 12 residues. DNA for the CDR3: TGTGCCAGCAGGCCCTCCAAAAACATTCAGTACTTC. This sequence encodes CASRPSKNIQYF.

The chain uses TRBV5-1 and TRBJ2-2; D is uncertain. The V end was cut by 0 bases, the J end by 7 bases, with 13 bases between. CDR1 and CDR2 (germline): SGHRS, YFSETQ. The CDR3 totals 15 residues. CDR3 DNA: TGCGCCAGCAGCTTGGTTTCTGGGATGGTCGGGGAGCTGTTTTTT. It specifies CASSLVSGMVGELFF.

This clonotype has at least ten counts. The V call is TRBV18, the J call TRBJ1-1; D is perhaps TRBD1 (6 bases). CDR1 is KGHSH, CDR2 LQKENI, per germline. The germline V and J ends were trimmed by 2 bases and 3 bases, with 10 bases remaining between them. The CDR3 loop spans 14 amino acids. The CDR3 sequence: CASSPGGQDTEAFF. The CDR3 DNA reads as TGTGCCAGCTCACCAGGGGGCCAGGACACTGAAGCTTTCTTT.

This clonotype was counted a few times. The V and J genes are TRBV7-2 and TRBJ1-1; no definite D call. The CDR3 loop spans 12 amino acids. Trimming removed 3 bases from V and 4 bases from J, with 6 bases in between. CDR1 is SGHTA, CDR2 FQGNSA, per germline. CDR3 bases: TGTGCCAGCAGCTTGTTCGGCACTGAAGCTTTCTTT. It yields the protein CASSLFGTEAFF.

The V gene is TRBV5-1, the J gene TRBJ2-7; 8 bases line up with TRBD1. This CDR3 comprises 14 residues. Germline V CDR1 and CDR2: SGHRS, YFSETQ. The J segment lost 3 bases and the V segment lost 5 bases, leaving 7 bases of the junction unmatched. Here the CDR3 DNA reads TGCGCCAGCAGTCGGCCGGGACAGGACTACGAGCAGTACGTC. Amino acid sequence: CASSRPGQDYEQYV.